Detailed here is one TCR beta chain. What it binds is not known. At one of its ends the junction is not consistent with the germline gene, which may arise from a read error. This specimen comes from a study of cytomegalovirus exposure and HLA in healthy donors. Across the study: Samples from HLA-typed donors yielded about 80 million unique TCRs in an early data release. Study results and caveats: The authors assumed roughly uniform sequencing depth across donors for presence/absence analyses. The productive fraction for most TCR beta V segments was about 87% or about 30% in an earlier analysis.

Primers for the PCR totalled 60 Vbeta and 13 Jbeta. Method: immunoSEQ multiplex PCR; TCRdb's copy keeps in-frame clones and lacks some. The sample holds some 120,000 clones, around 75% seen once. The V gene's germline CDR1 is MDHEN and CDR2 SYDVKM. CDR3 length equals 12 residues. The rearrangement joins TRBV28 to TRBJ2-3; D is ambiguous. This TCR derives from a young man in good health and CMV-seronegative. The sequenced material came from PBMCs. The CDR3 is CASSLDTYTQYF. CDR3 DNA: TGTGCCAGCAGTTTAGACACATATACGCAGTATTTT.